The rows below give T cell receptor beta chains drawn from one sample of a study of T cell responses to AZD1222 COVID-19 vaccine. Profiling relied on immunoSEQ multiplex PCR, and the TCRdb table lists in-frame clones only, not all of them. Of more than 90,000 clones listed, 90% are singletons. Sequenced material: peripheral blood, taken on day 0 of AZD1222 vaccination. The receptor set was obtained from an adult in good health. The CDR3 runs from the conserved cysteine through the conserved F or W. D genes are given only for firm matches. Only some rows state a clone size, as once, few, many or a class for expanded clones.

v_call: TRBV19
d_call: TRBD1
clone_size: .
j_call: TRBJ2-1
cdr3_aa: CASSFSDWTGGNEQFF
cdr3_nt: TGTGCCAGTAGTTTCTCTGATTGGACAGGTGGAAATGAGCAGTTCTTC

v_call: TRBV11-1
d_call: .
clone_size: .
j_call: TRBJ2-3
cdr3_aa: CASSPTRTGTDTQYF
cdr3_nt: TGTGCCAGCAGCCCAACTAGAACTGGCACAGATACGCAGTATTTT

v_call: TRBV7-9
d_call: TRBD2
clone_size: .
j_call: TRBJ2-3
cdr3_aa: CASSLGRGGRDTQYF
cdr3_nt: TGTGCCAGCAGCTTAGGGCGGGGGGGCAGAGATACGCAGTATTTT

v_call: TRBV5-6
d_call: .
clone_size: .
j_call: TRBJ1-5
cdr3_aa: CASSLAGSQTTQHF
cdr3_nt: TGTGCCAGCAGCTTGGCCGGCAGTCAGACGACCCAGCATTTT

v_call: TRBV19
d_call: TRBD1
clone_size: .
j_call: TRBJ1-5
cdr3_aa: CASRSTGEGQPQHF
cdr3_nt: TGTGCCAGTAGATCCACAGGGGAGGGTCAGCCCCAGCATTTT

v_call: TRBV19
d_call: .
clone_size: .
j_call: TRBJ1-1
cdr3_aa: CASSIWGLWGTLEAFF
cdr3_nt: TGTGCCAGTAGTATATGGGGATTGTGGGGGACCCTTGAAGCTTTCTTT

v_call: TRBV5-1
d_call: .
clone_size: .
j_call: TRBJ1-2
cdr3_aa: CASSLRGGDYGYTF
cdr3_nt: TGCGCCAGCAGCTTGAGAGGGGGGGACTATGGCTACACCTTC

v_call: TRBV30
d_call: .
clone_size: .
j_call: TRBJ2-1
cdr3_aa: CAWSVRTAPSYNEQFF
cdr3_nt: TGTGCCTGGAGTGTCAGGACAGCCCCTTCCTACAATGAGCAGTTCTTC

v_call: TRBV3-1/TRBV3-2
d_call: .
clone_size: .
j_call: TRBJ2-3
cdr3_aa: CASSQEFGDSTDTQYF
cdr3_nt: TGTGCCAGCAGCCAAGAATTCGGGGACAGCACAGATACGCAGTATTTT

v_call: TRBV5-1
d_call: .
clone_size: once
j_call: TRBJ1-1
cdr3_aa: CASSSGPLGAFF
cdr3_nt: TGCGCCAGCAGCTCGGGCCCCTTGGGAGCTTTCTTT

v_call: TRBV7-8
d_call: .
clone_size: .
j_call: TRBJ2-7
cdr3_aa: CASSLALSKFTYEQYF
cdr3_nt: TGTGCCAGCAGCTTAGCTCTCAGCAAGTTCACCTACGAGCAGTACTTC

v_call: TRBV7-2
d_call: .
clone_size: once
j_call: TRBJ2-2
cdr3_aa: CASSLDALGEPTGELFF
cdr3_nt: TGTGCCAGCAGCTTAGACGCCCTAGGGGAGCCCACCGGGGAGCTGTTTTTT

v_call: TRBV5-6
d_call: TRBD1
clone_size: .
j_call: TRBJ1-2
cdr3_aa: CASSRQGYGYTF
cdr3_nt: TGTGCCAGCAGCCGACAGGGGTATGGCTACACCTTC

v_call: TRBV3-1/TRBV3-2
d_call: .
clone_size: .
j_call: TRBJ1-1
cdr3_aa: CASSQGTEAFF
cdr3_nt: TGTGCCAGCAGCCAGGGGACTGAAGCTTTCTTT

v_call: TRBV24-1
d_call: .
clone_size: .
j_call: TRBJ2-3
cdr3_aa: CATSDGIDTQYF
cdr3_nt: TGTGCCACCAGTGATGGTATCGATACGCAGTATTTT

v_call: TRBV11-1
d_call: TRBD1
clone_size: few
j_call: TRBJ1-1
cdr3_aa: CASSSTGYTEAFF
cdr3_nt: TGTGCCAGCAGCTCGACAGGGTACACTGAAGCTTTCTTT

v_call: TRBV12-3/TRBV12-4
d_call: .
clone_size: few
j_call: TRBJ1-4
cdr3_aa: CASSSPPLFF
cdr3_nt: TGTGCCAGCAGTTCCCCCCCACTGTTTTTT

v_call: TRBV27
d_call: .
clone_size: once
j_call: TRBJ1-1
cdr3_aa: CASSGREGAFF
cdr3_nt: TGTGCCAGCAGTGGGAGAGAGGGAGCTTTCTTT

v_call: TRBV5-1
d_call: .
clone_size: .
j_call: TRBJ1-2
cdr3_aa: CASRSMTVGYGYTF
cdr3_nt: TGCGCCAGCCGCTCGATGACCGTCGGCTATGGCTACACCTTC

v_call: TRBV18
d_call: .
clone_size: .
j_call: TRBJ1-5
cdr3_aa: CASSPLGDQPQHF
cdr3_nt: TGTGCCAGCTCACCACTAGGAGATCAGCCCCAGCATTTT

v_call: TRBV24-1
d_call: .
clone_size: once
j_call: TRBJ2-1
cdr3_aa: CATGTVRQSHEQFF
cdr3_nt: TGTGCCACCGGTACGGTAAGACAGTCGCATGAGCAGTTCTTC

v_call: TRBV2
d_call: TRBD2
clone_size: .
j_call: TRBJ2-5
cdr3_aa: CASSEPVAGAPQETQYF
cdr3_nt: TGTGCCAGCAGTGAGCCCGTAGCGGGGGCACCTCAGGAGACCCAGTACTTC

v_call: TRBV20-1
d_call: .
clone_size: once
j_call: TRBJ1-5
cdr3_aa: CSASWGLQTQPQHF
cdr3_nt: TGCAGTGCTAGTTGGGGCCTCCAGACCCAGCCCCAGCATTTT

v_call: TRBV2
d_call: .
clone_size: .
j_call: TRBJ1-1
cdr3_aa: CASSGAFLMNTEAFF
cdr3_nt: TGTGCCAGCAGTGGGGCCTTCCTTATGAACACTGAAGCTTTCTTT

v_call: TRBV24-1
d_call: TRBD1
clone_size: once
j_call: TRBJ1-5
cdr3_aa: CATSDETGWQPQHF
cdr3_nt: TGTGCCACCAGTGACGAGACAGGGTGGCAGCCCCAGCATTTT

v_call: TRBV12-3/TRBV12-4
d_call: .
clone_size: .
j_call: TRBJ1-5
cdr3_aa: CASSLGGRRPQHF
cdr3_nt: TGTGCCAGCAGTTTAGGGGGGCGCCGGCCCCAGCATTTT

v_call: TRBV11-2
d_call: .
clone_size: .
j_call: TRBJ1-1
cdr3_aa: CASSHPGISKAFF
cdr3_nt: TGTGCCAGCAGCCACCCCGGGATAAGCAAAGCTTTCTTT

v_call: TRBV15
d_call: TRBD1
clone_size: .
j_call: TRBJ2-7
cdr3_aa: CATSTPSGTEYEQYF
cdr3_nt: TGTGCCACCAGCACACCCTCCGGGACAGAATACGAGCAGTACTTC

v_call: TRBV5-5
d_call: TRBD2
clone_size: .
j_call: TRBJ2-2
cdr3_aa: CASSSAPGLAGGGELFF
cdr3_nt: TGTGCCAGCAGCTCGGCCCCGGGACTAGCGGGGGGCGGGGAGCTGTTTTTT

v_call: TRBV20-1
d_call: .
clone_size: .
j_call: TRBJ2-7
cdr3_aa: CSARSGYEQYF
cdr3_nt: TGCAGTGCTAGATCGGGGTACGAGCAGTACTTC

v_call: TRBV19
d_call: .
clone_size: .
j_call: TRBJ1-5
cdr3_aa: CASSQKQDTYSNQPQHF
cdr3_nt: TGTGCCAGTAGCCAGAAACAAGACACCTATAGCAATCAGCCCCAGCATTTT

v_call: TRBV5-1
d_call: .
clone_size: once
j_call: TRBJ2-1
cdr3_aa: CASSLVAEDEQFF
cdr3_nt: TGCGCCAGCAGCTTGGTGGCGGAGGATGAGCAGTTCTTC

v_call: TRBV5-5
d_call: TRBD1
clone_size: .
j_call: TRBJ2-7
cdr3_aa: CASSPGQGIYEQYF
cdr3_nt: TGTGCCAGCAGCCCGGGACAGGGTATCTACGAGCAGTACTTC

v_call: TRBV28
d_call: .
clone_size: .
j_call: TRBJ1-5
cdr3_aa: CASSPNGQPQHF
cdr3_nt: TGTGCCAGCAGCCCTAACGGTCAGCCCCAGCATTTT

v_call: TRBV6-2/TRBV6-3
d_call: .
clone_size: few
j_call: TRBJ1-1
cdr3_aa: CASSYSWPEAFF
cdr3_nt: TGTGCCAGCAGTTACTCTTGGCCTGAAGCTTTCTTT

v_call: TRBV2
d_call: TRBD1
clone_size: .
j_call: TRBJ2-5
cdr3_aa: CASSEGRDRGETQYF
cdr3_nt: TGTGCCAGCAGTGAGGGACGGGACAGGGGCGAGACCCAGTACTTC

v_call: TRBV5-6
d_call: .
clone_size: .
j_call: TRBJ1-2
cdr3_aa: CASSPLEEGPGSQTF
cdr3_nt: TGTGCCAGCAGCCCCCTCGAGGAAGGCCCAGGGTCCCAGACCTTC

v_call: TRBV19
d_call: .
clone_size: .
j_call: TRBJ2-7
cdr3_aa: CASSIRGFHEQYF
cdr3_nt: TGTGCCAGTAGTATCCGGGGTTTCCACGAGCAGTACTTC

v_call: TRBV19
d_call: .
clone_size: .
j_call: TRBJ1-5
cdr3_aa: CASSPRGVNSNQPQHF
cdr3_nt: TGTGCCAGTAGTCCTCGAGGCGTTAATAGCAATCAGCCCCAGCATTTT

v_call: TRBV19
d_call: .
clone_size: few
j_call: TRBJ1-1
cdr3_aa: CASTPQRGVGTEAFF
cdr3_nt: TGTGCCAGTACCCCCCAGAGAGGGGTAGGGACTGAAGCTTTCTTT

v_call: TRBV27
d_call: .
clone_size: .
j_call: TRBJ2-2
cdr3_aa: CASSLMAGVTGELFF
cdr3_nt: TGTGCCAGCAGTCTGATGGCAGGGGTCACCGGGGAGCTGTTTTTT

v_call: TRBV7-2
d_call: TRBD1
clone_size: .
j_call: TRBJ2-1
cdr3_aa: CASSTTRRDRGRFNEQFF
cdr3_nt: TGTGCCAGCAGCACCACCCGCCGGGACAGGGGGCGGTTCAATGAGCAGTTCTTC

v_call: TRBV19
d_call: .
clone_size: once
j_call: TRBJ1-2
cdr3_aa: CASSIGRGDGYTF
cdr3_nt: TGTGCCAGTAGTATCGGGAGAGGGGATGGCTACACCTTC

v_call: TRBV25-1
d_call: TRBD1
clone_size: .
j_call: TRBJ1-2
cdr3_aa: CASSPSSGTAYGYTF
cdr3_nt: TGTGCCAGCAGTCCATCCTCCGGGACAGCTTATGGCTACACCTTC

v_call: TRBV27
d_call: .
clone_size: once
j_call: TRBJ1-6
cdr3_aa: CASSLSGSYNSPLHF
cdr3_nt: TGTGCCAGCAGTTTAAGTGGCTCCTATAATTCACCCCTCCACTTT

v_call: TRBV12-3/TRBV12-4
d_call: .
clone_size: .
j_call: TRBJ1-2
cdr3_aa: CASSLVEYGYTF
cdr3_nt: TGTGCCAGCAGTTTAGTGGAGTATGGCTACACCTTC

v_call: TRBV11-3
d_call: .
clone_size: .
j_call: TRBJ2-3
cdr3_aa: CASSLGRSTDTQYF
cdr3_nt: TGTGCCAGCAGCTTGGGCAGGAGTACAGATACGCAGTATTTT

v_call: TRBV30
d_call: .
clone_size: once
j_call: TRBJ2-5
cdr3_aa: CAWAPLGETQYF
cdr3_nt: TGTGCCTGGGCTCCCCTAGGAGAGACCCAGTACTTC

v_call: TRBV6-1
d_call: .
clone_size: .
j_call: TRBJ1-6
cdr3_aa: CASSERPNNSPLHF
cdr3_nt: TGTGCCAGCAGTGAACGGCCTAATAATTCACCCCTCCACTTT

v_call: TRBV4-1
d_call: .
clone_size: .
j_call: TRBJ1-3
cdr3_aa: CASSQGPGVNTIYF
cdr3_nt: TGCGCCAGCAGCCAAGGGCCCGGGGTGAACACCATATATTTT

v_call: TRBV5-1
d_call: .
clone_size: few
j_call: TRBJ1-2
cdr3_aa: CASSLDPTVGGYTF
cdr3_nt: TGCGCCAGCAGCTTGGATCCGACAGTGGGTGGCTACACCTTC

v_call: TRBV5-1
d_call: TRBD1
clone_size: .
j_call: TRBJ1-2
cdr3_aa: CASSRMVTGAEGYGYTF
cdr3_nt: TGCGCCAGCAGCCGTATGGTGACAGGGGCGGAAGGGTATGGCTACACCTTC

v_call: TRBV10-3
d_call: TRBD1
clone_size: .
j_call: TRBJ1-5
cdr3_aa: CAIRGQGDQPQHF
cdr3_nt: TGTGCCATCAGGGGACAGGGGGATCAGCCCCAGCATTTT

v_call: TRBV4-1
d_call: TRBD1
clone_size: .
j_call: TRBJ1-4
cdr3_aa: CASSQEGTGDEKLFF
cdr3_nt: TGCGCCAGCAGCCAAGAGGGGACAGGGGACGAAAAACTGTTTTTT